This T cell receptor beta chain was recorded in a study of cytomegalovirus exposure and HLA in healthy donors. Study-level findings and limits: The listing of about 150 TCR beta chains classed them as cytomegalovirus-associated. Generally TCR sequences proved uncommon, though certain public TCRs appeared in numerous donors.

This clone was seen only once. What it binds is unknown. Sequencing was performed with immunoSEQ multiplex PCR; in TCRdb, only in-frame clones are kept and a portion is missing. The data hold a few hundred thousand clones, with around 85% observed a single time. The V end lost 4 bases, the J end lost 1 base, and 17 bases lay between the germline ends. The CDR3 spans 16 residues. Germline V gene lookup returns CDR1 MNHNS and CDR2 SASEGT. The receptor's source is a woman aged 18-29 years in good health and CMV-seronegative. Sequenced: PBMCs. The chain uses TRBV6-1 and TRBJ2-7, with D maybe TRBD2 (5 bases). The CDR3 loop is CASSVREGTSSYEQYF. The CDR3 bases are TGTGCCAGCAGTGTCCGGGAAGGAACGAGTTCCTACGAGCAGTACTTC.